This is a list of T cell receptor beta chains from one sample in a study of T cell responses to AZD1222 COVID-19 vaccine. The protocol was immunoSEQ multiplex PCR, while the TCRdb copy is restricted to in-frame clones and leaves out a portion. The data contain about 120,000 clones, roughly nine tenths of them seen just once; the ten biggest clones take up just over 2.5%. The sample in question was peripheral blood, obtained 28 days after the second AZD1222 dose. All receptors come from an adult who received the AZD1222 COVID-19 vaccine. The CDR3 runs from the conserved cysteine through the conserved F or W. The D gene is left open where the match is weak. Clone size is stated in some rows and not others, as once, few, many or a class when expanded.

V gene	D gene	J gene	clone size	CDR3 DNA	CDR3 protein
TRBV5-1	-	TRBJ1-3	-	TGCGCCAGCAGCTTGCTCCCAGTGCTCTCTGGAAACACCATATATTTT	CASSLLPVLSGNTIYF
TRBV2	TRBD1	TRBJ2-7	-	TGTGCCAGCATAATACAGGGGGCCTCCTACGAGCAGTACTTC	CASIIQGASYEQYF
TRBV9	TRBD1	TRBJ2-7	-	TGTGCCAGCAGCGTAGGGACCGGGACAGGACCATACGAGCAGTACTTC	CASSVGTGTGPYEQYF
TRBV19	-	TRBJ1-6	-	TGTGCCAGTAGTATCCTCACCAAGGGAGGTTCACCCCTCCACTTT	CASSILTKGGSPLHF
TRBV6-5	-	TRBJ2-5	-	TGTGCCACGACACTCGCCGGAGAGACCCAGTACTTC	CATTLAGETQYF
TRBV5-5	-	TRBJ1-3	once	TGTGCCAGCAGTACCGACAGGGGAAACACCATATATTTT	CASSTDRGNTIYF
TRBV7-2	TRBD1	TRBJ2-1	-	TGTGCCAGCAGCGTGGACAGGAGCTCCTACAATGAGCAGTTCTTC	CASSVDRSSYNEQFF
TRBV6-2/TRBV6-3	TRBD1	TRBJ2-6	few	TGTGCCAGCAGCCGAGACGGGACAGGGAAAGTCCTGACTTTC	CASSRDGTGKVLTF
TRBV28	-	TRBJ2-3	-	TGTGCCTCGAAGGGGCCGACAGATACGCAGTATTTT	CASKGPTDTQYF
TRBV3-1/TRBV3-2	-	TRBJ1-1	few	TGTGCCAGCAGCCAGGCCCCGCGGACGGCGAACACTGAAGCTTTCTTT	CASSQAPRTANTEAFF
TRBV5-4	TRBD1	TRBJ1-1	-	TGTGCCAGCAGTCCTCGACAGGGTCTCGACACTGAAGCTTTCTTT	CASSPRQGLDTEAFF
TRBV29-1	-	TRBJ2-5	once	TGCAGCGTTGAAAAGGGGGGCCAAGAGACCCAGTACTTC	CSVEKGGQETQYF
TRBV6-2/TRBV6-3	TRBD1	TRBJ1-1	-	TGTGCCAGCAGTTTCAAGACAGGGGACACTGAAGCTTTCTTT	CASSFKTGDTEAFF
TRBV18	TRBD1	TRBJ1-2	-	TGTGCCAGCTCACCCCAGACAGGGGGCGGCTATGGCTACACCTTC	CASSPQTGGGYGYTF
TRBV7-9	-	TRBJ2-5	few	TGTGCCAGCAGCTCCTGGAGGGAGGCCCCCGGAGAGACCCAGTACTTC	CASSSWREAPGETQYF
TRBV4-1	-	TRBJ1-1	-	TGCGCCAGCAGCCAAGTGATTGACGGTGAAGCTTTCTTT	CASSQVIDGEAFF
TRBV28	TRBD2	TRBJ2-5	-	TGTGCCAGCAGTTTGGGACTAGCGGGGTCCCAGTACTTC	CASSLGLAGSQYF